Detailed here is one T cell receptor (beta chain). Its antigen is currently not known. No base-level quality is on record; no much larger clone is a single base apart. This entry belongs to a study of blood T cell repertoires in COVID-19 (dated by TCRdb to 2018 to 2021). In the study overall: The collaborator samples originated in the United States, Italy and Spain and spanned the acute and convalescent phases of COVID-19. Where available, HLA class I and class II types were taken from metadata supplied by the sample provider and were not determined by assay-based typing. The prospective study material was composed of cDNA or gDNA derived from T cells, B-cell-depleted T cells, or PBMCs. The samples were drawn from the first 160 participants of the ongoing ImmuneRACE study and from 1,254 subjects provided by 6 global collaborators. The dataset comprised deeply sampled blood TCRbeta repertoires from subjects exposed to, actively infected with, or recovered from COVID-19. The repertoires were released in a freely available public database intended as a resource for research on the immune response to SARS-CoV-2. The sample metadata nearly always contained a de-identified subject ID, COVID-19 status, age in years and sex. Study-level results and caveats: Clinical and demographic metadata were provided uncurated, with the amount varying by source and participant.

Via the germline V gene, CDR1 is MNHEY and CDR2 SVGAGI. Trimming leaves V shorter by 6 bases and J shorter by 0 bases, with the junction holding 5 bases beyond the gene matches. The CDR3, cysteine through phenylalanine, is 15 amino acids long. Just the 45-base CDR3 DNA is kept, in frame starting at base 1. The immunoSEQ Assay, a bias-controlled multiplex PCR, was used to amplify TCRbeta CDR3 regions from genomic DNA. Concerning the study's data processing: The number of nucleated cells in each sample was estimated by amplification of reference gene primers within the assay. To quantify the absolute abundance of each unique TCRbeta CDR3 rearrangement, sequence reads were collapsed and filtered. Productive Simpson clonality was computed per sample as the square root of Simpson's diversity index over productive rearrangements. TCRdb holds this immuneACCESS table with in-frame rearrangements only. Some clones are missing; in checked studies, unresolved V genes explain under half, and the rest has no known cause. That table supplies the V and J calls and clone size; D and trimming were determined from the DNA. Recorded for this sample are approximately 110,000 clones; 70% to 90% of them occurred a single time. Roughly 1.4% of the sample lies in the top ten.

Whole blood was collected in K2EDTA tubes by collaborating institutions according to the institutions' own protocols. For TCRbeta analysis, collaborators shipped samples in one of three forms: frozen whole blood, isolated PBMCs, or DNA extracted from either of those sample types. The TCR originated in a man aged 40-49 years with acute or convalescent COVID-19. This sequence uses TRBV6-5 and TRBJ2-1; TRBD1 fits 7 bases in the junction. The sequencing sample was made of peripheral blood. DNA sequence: TGTGCCAGCAGCGTGACAGGGCGCTCCTACAATGAGCAGTTCTTC. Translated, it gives CASSVTGRSYNEQFF.